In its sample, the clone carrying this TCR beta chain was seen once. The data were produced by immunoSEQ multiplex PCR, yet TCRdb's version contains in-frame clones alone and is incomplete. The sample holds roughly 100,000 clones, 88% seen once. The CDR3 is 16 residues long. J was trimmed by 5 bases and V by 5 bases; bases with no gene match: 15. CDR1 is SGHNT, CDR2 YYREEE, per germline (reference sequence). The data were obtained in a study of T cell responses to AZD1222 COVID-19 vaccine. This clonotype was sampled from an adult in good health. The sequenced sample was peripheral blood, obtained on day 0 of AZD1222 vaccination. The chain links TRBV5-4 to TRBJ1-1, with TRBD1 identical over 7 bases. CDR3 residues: CASRKYGQESLTEAFF. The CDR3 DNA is TGTGCCAGCAGGAAATATGGACAGGAAAGTTTAACTGAAGCTTTCTTT.